This TCR beta chain appears in the sequencing data of a study of blood T cell repertoires in COVID-19. Here immunoSEQ multiplex PCR was the method, and the copy in TCRdb shows in-frame clones only, minus some. The repertoire has about 270,000 clones, approximately 86% of them found once; the top ten carry around 1.5%. The TCR comes from a woman aged 60-70 years who had recovered from COVID-19. The source material was peripheral blood.

In nucleotides, the CDR3 is TGTGCCAGCAGCCCCGGGACAGCCCAAGAGACCCAGTACTTC. Amino acid sequence: CASSPGTAQETQYF. The chain joins TRBV28 to TRBJ2-5, with 7 bases matching TRBD1. CDR1 and CDR2 (germline): MDHEN, SYDVKM. This CDR3 region has 14 residues. Unmatched junction bases numbered 5, after V lost 6 bases and J lost 1 base.